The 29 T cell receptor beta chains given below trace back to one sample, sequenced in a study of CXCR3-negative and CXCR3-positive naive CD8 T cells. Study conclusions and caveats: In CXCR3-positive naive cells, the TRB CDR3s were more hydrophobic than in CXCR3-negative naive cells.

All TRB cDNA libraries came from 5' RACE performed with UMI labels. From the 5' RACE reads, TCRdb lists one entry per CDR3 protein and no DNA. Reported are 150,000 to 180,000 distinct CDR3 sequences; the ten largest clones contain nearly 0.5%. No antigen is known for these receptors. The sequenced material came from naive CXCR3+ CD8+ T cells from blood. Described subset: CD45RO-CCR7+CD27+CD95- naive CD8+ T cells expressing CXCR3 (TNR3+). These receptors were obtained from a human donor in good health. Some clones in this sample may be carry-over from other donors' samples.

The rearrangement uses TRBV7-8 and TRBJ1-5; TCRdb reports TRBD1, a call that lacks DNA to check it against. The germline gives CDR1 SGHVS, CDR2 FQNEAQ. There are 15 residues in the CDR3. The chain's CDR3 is CASSSGQYSNQPQHF.

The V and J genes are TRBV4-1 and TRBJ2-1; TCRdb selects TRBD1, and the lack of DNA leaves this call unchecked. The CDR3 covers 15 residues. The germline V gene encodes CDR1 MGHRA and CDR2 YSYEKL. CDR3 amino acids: CASSQGTGGYNEQFF.

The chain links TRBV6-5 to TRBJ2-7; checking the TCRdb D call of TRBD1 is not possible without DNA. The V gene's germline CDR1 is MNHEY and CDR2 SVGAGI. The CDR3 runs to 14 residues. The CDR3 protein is CASTKGGARYEQYF.

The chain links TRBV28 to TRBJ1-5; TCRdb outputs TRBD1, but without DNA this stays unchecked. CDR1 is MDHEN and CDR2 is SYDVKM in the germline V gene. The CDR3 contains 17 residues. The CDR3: CASSPTAGGLGNQPQHF. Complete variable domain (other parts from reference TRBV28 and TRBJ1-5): DVKVTQSSRYLVKRTGEKVFLECVQDMDHENMFWYRQDPGLGLRLIYFSYDVKMKEKGDIPEGYSVSREKKERFSLILESASTNQTSMYLCASSPTAGGLGNQPQHFGDGTRLSIL.

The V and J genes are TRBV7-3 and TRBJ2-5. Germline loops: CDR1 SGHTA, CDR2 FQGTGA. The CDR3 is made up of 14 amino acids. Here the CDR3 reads CASSLTGNKETQYF. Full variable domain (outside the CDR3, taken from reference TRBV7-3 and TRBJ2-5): GAGVSQTPSNKVTEKGKYVELRCDPISGHTALYWYRQSLGQGPEFLIYFQGTGAADDSGLPNDRFFAVRPEGSVSTLKIQRTERGDSAVYLCASSLTGNKETQYFGPGTRLLVL.

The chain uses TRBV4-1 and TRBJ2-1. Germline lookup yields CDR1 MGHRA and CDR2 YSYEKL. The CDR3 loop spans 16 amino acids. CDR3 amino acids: CASSQGAGSSYNEQFF.

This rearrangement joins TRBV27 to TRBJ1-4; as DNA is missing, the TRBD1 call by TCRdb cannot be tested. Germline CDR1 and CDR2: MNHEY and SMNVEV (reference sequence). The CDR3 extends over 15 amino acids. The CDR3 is CASSLQGQRNEKLFF. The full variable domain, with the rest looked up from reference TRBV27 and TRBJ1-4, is EAQVTQNPRYLITVTGKKLTVTCSQNMNHEYMSWYRQDPGLGLRQIYYSMNVEVTDKGDVPEGYKVSRKEKRNFPLILESPSPNQTSLYFCASSLQGQRNEKLFFGSGTQLSVL.

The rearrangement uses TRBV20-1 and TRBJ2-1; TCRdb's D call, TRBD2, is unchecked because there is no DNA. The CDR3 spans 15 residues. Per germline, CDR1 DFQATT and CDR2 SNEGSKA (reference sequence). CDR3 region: CSAIGLADSYNEQFF.

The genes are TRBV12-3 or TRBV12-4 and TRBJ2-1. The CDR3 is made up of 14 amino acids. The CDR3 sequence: CASSLGSFSNEQFF.

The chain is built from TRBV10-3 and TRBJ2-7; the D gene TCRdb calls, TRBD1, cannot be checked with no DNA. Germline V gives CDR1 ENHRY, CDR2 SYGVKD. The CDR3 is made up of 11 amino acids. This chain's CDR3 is CAISERGEQYF.

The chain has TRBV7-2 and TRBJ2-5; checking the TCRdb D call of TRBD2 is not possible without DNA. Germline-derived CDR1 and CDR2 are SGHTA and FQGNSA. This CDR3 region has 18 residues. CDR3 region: CASSLQLVAGGLQETQYF.

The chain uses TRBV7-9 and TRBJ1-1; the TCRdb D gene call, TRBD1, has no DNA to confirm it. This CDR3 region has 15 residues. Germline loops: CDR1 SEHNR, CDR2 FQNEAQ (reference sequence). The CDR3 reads CASSPGPRVGTEAFF.

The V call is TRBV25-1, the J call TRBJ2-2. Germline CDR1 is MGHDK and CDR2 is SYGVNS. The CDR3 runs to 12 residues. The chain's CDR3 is CASSYGDGELFF.

CDR3: CATLKAALVRTLEGYTF. The V call is TRBV6-2 or TRBV6-3, the J call TRBJ1-2; TCRdb calls TRBD1, which cannot be checked without DNA. The V gene's germline CDR1 is MNHEY and CDR2 SVGEGT. This CDR3 has 17 residues.

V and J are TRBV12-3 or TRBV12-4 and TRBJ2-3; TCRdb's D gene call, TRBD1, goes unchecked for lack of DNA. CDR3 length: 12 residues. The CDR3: CASTLSSGTQYF.

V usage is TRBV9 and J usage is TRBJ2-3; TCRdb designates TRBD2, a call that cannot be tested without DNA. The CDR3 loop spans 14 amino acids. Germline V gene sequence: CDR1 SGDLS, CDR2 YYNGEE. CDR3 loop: CASSVVGGTDTQYF.

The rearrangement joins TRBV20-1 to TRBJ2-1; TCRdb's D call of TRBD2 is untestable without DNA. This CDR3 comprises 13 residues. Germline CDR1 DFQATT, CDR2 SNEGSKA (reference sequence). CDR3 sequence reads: CSGDGSAYNEQFF.

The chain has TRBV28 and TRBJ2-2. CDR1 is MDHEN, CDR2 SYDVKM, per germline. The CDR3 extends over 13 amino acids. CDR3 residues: CASSRRVSGELFF.

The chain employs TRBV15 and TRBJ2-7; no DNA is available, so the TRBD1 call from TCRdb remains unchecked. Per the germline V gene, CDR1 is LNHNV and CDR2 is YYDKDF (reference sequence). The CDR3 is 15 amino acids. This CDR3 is CATSATGQESYEQYF.

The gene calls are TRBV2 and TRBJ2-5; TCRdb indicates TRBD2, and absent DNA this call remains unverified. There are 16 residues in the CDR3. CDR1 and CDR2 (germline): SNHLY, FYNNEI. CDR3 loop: CASSELAEGSDSTQYF.

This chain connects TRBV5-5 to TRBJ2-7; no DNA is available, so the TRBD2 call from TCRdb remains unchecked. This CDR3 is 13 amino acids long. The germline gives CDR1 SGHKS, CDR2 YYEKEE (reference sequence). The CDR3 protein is CASSSGATYEQYF.

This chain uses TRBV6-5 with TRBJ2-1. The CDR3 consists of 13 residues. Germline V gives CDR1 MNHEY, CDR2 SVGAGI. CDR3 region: CASSYSTGNEQFF.

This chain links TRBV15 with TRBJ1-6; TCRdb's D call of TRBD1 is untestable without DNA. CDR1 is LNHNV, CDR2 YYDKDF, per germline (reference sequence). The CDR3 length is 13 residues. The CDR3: CATSRDRVSPLHF.

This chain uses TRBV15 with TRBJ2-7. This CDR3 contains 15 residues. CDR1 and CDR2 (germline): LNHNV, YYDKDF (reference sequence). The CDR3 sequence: CATSTLASSSYEQYF.

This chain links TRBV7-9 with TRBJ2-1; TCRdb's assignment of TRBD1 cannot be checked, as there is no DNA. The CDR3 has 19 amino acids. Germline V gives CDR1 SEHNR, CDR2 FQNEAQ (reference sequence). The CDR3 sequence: CASSSPLLRPGQAHNEQFF.

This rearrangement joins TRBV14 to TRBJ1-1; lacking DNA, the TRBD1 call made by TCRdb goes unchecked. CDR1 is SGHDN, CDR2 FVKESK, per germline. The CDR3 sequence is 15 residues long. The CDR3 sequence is CASRTGGNPNTEAFF.

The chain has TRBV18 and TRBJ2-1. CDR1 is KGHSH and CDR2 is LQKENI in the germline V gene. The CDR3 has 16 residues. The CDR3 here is CASSPPSRGAYNEQFF. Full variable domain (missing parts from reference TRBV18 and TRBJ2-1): NAGVMQNPRHLVRRRGQEARLRCSPMKGHSHVYWYRQLPEEGLKFMVYLQKENIIDESGMPKERFSAEFPKEGPSILRIQQVVRGDSAAYFCASSPPSRGAYNEQFFGPGTRLTVL.

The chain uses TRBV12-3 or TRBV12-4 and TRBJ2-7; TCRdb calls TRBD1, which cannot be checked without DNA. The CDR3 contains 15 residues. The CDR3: CASRSRQGFSYEQYF.

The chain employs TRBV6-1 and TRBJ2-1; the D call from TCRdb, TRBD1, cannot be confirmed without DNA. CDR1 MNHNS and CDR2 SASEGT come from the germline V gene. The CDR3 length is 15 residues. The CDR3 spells CASSEWAGVTGDGFF.